Listed here is a single TCR beta chain. Its target is unknown. Primers: 60 Vbeta forward and 13 Jbeta reverse. Measured with immunoSEQ multiplex PCR; TCRdb has only the in-frame clones, and not every one. Altogether more than 85,000 clones are present, about 63% being singletons, with the ten largest covering under 8%. These data come from a study of cytomegalovirus exposure and HLA in healthy donors. Whole-study context: Ancestry clustering placed more than 80% of 350 to 500 genotyped donors in the Caucasian-associated cluster.

Notes on the study in general: The sole available immune exposure information was CMV serostatus. It was approximately 150 TCR beta chains that were listed as cytomegalovirus-associated. Reported performance of the classifier showed diagnosis of cytomegalovirus status with high specificity and sensitivity.

The ends were cut back, 0 bases at V and 2 bases at J, with 11 bases in the middle. The CDR3 consists of 14 residues. CDR1 and CDR2 from the germline V gene are GTSNPN and SVGIG (reference sequence). The TCR originated in a woman aged 25 to 45 in good health and CMV-seronegative. What was sequenced was PBMCs. The rearrangement joins TRBV30 to TRBJ2-7; a possible D gene is TRBD1 (5 bases). CDR3 nucleotide sequence: TGTGCCTGGAGTGTCAGGGTAGGGACCTACGAGCAGTACTTC. It encodes CAWSVRVGTYEQYF.